This record covers a single T cell receptor (beta chain). The antigen is not known. One entry per CDR3 protein results from TCRdb running MiXCR on the 5' RACE reads. The sample holds 250,000 to 400,000 distinct CDR3 sequences, more than 13% seen once. The data were obtained in a study of T-cell memory formation after mild COVID-19. Study findings and constraints: CD4+ contracting clones were mainly CM and EM; CD8+ ones, EMRA.

This CDR3 region has 13 residues. Germline CDR1 and CDR2: MDHEN and SYDVKM. Between the trimmed V and J ends, which lost 4 bases and 5 bases, there was a span of 11 bases. The V call is TRBV28, the J call TRBJ1-2; D not certain. The clonotype was recovered from a man younger than 30 who had mild COVID-19 (a few samples of this study predate the infection). Cell type and time point are not known. Specimen: PBMCs or a T cell subset sorted from them (not recorded which). The CDR3 region has the DNA TGTGCCAGCAGTTACCCCCAGGCGTATGGCTACACCTTC. Translated, it gives CASSYPQAYGYTF.